Below, 7 T cell receptor beta chains from the same sample are listed, as sequenced in a study of breast tumors, draining lymph nodes, adjacent tissues. Breast cancer patients provided tissue from their axillary draining lymph nodes. TCRdb re-derived calls from the multiplex PCR reads in MiXCR, one entry per CDR3 protein. This table holds some 130,000 distinct CDR3 sequences, approximately 20% found once. Material: axillary lymph node tissue. The receptor source for this set is a female donor with breast cancer. Some clones in this sample may be carry-over from other donors' samples.

A word on this clonotype: This may be a read error: a much more frequent sequence differs by one nucleotide. The chain is built from TRBV4-1 and TRBJ2-1; 8 bases are a match to TRBD2. Per germline, CDR1 MGHRA and CDR2 YSYEKL. The J segment lost 2 bases and the V segment lost 6 bases, leaving 9 bases of the junction unmatched. The CDR3 sequence is 16 residues long. CDR3 DNA sequence: TGCGCCAGCAGGCACACTAGCGGAGATACCTACAATGAGCAGTTCTTC. It specifies CASRHTSGDTYNEQFF.

On this clonotype itself: One junction end does not reproduce the germline sequence, and a read error may be involved. The V call is TRBV28, the J call TRBJ1-5; D gene unclear. This CDR3 contains 14 residues. The germline V gene has CDR1 MDHEN and CDR2 SYDVKM. CDR3 sequence reads: CASSLQHSNQPRHF. DNA of the CDR3: TGTGCCAGCAGTCTTCAGCATAGCAATCAGCCCCGGCATTTT.

This clonotype was observed at least ten times. The chain has TRBV5-6 and TRBJ1-4, with a weak D call TRBD1 (5 bases). CDR1 is SGHDT and CDR2 is YYEEEE in the germline V gene. Trimming removed 4 bases from V and 4 bases from J, with 8 bases in between. The CDR3 consists of 13 residues. CDR3 bases: TGTGCCAGCAGCGCCGACAGTAATGAAAAACTGTTTTTT. It translates to CASSADSNEKLFF. Combining the CDR3 with reference TRBV5-6 and TRBJ1-4 gives the whole variable domain DAGVTQSPTHLIKTRGQQVTLRCSPKSGHDTVSWYQQALGQGPQFIFQYYEEEERQRGNFPDRFSGHQFPNYSSELNVNALLLGDSALYLCASSADSNEKLFFGSGTQLSVL.

At least ten counts were recorded for this clonotype. The chain uses TRBV2 and TRBJ1-5; tentative D call: TRBD1 (6 bases). This CDR3 has 17 residues. Germline assignment: CDR1 SNHLY and CDR2 FYNNEI. The ends were cut back, 2 bases at V and 3 bases at J, with 17 bases in the middle. CDR3 in amino acids: CASSERGVEVPNQPQHF. CDR3 DNA sequence: TGTGCCAGCAGTGAAAGGGGGGTAGAAGTTCCCAATCAGCCCCAGCATTTT. The full variable domain, in which reference TRBV2 and TRBJ1-5 provide the parts outside the CDR3, is EPEVTQTPSHQVTQMGQEVILRCVPISNHLYFYWYRQILGQKVEFLVSFYNNEISEKSEIFDDQFSVERPDGSNFTLKIRSTKLEDSAMYFCASSERGVEVPNQPQHFGDGTRLSIL.

This clonotype was recorded many times. The V call is TRBV6-5, the J call TRBJ2-2, with 8 bases identical to TRBD1. Germline V gene lookup returns CDR1 MNHEY and CDR2 SVGAGI. This CDR3 region has 15 residues. The J segment lost 3 bases and the V segment lost 6 bases, leaving 6 bases of the junction unmatched. This CDR3 is CASSLGQVYTGELFF. The CDR3 bases are TGTGCCAGCAGCCTGGGACAGGTTTACACCGGGGAGCTGTTTTTT.

This rearrangement joins TRBV7-8 to TRBJ1-1, with TRBD1 identical over 9 bases. Germline V lookup: CDR1 SGHVS, CDR2 FQNEAQ. Trimming took 5 bases from V and 1 from J; bases not matched to a gene: 8. CDR3 size: 16 residues. In DNA, the CDR3 is TGTGCCAGCAGCGGCCGGGACAGGGAGGGGAACACTGAAGCTTTCTTT. It is translated as CASSGRDREGNTEAFF.

This clonotype appeared a few times. A single base separates this from a much larger clone, so it may be a read error. The rearrangement uses TRBV9 and TRBJ1-3; no clear D gene. The CDR3 contains 15 residues. V lost 4 bases and J 0 bases, leaving 11 bases between the germline ends. Per the germline V gene, CDR1 is SGDLS and CDR2 is YYNGEE. The CDR3 reads CASSRGARSGNTIYF. As DNA, the CDR3 is TGTGCCAGCAGCCGGGGAGCTCGCTCTGGAAACACCATATATTTT.